These 22 T cell receptor beta chains share one sample of origin, sequenced in a study of T-cell memory formation after mild COVID-19 (dated by TCRdb to about 2021). Receptor libraries were prepared by 5' RACE. The sequencing machine was an Illumina NovaSeq 6000. TCRdb trimmed public reads at Q25 via fastp, called clones via MiXCR and kept in-frame beta chains. Entries that share a CDR3 protein sequence are merged under the most common genes and DNA. Within this sample are about 390,000 distinct CDR3 sequences, with about 16% of them counted one time only. The biggest ten clones account for approximately 21% of the sample. Specimen: PBMCs or a T cell subset sorted from them (not recorded which). These receptors originate from a young man who had mild COVID-19 (a few samples of this study predate the infection). The sample titles of this study are shuffled in the database, so cell type and time point are left out; the donor was told from shared clones.

This clonotype was seen ten or more times. The chain has TRBV7-9 and TRBJ2-3, with 13 bases fitting TRBD2. V dropped 6 bases and J dropped 7; count of bases not matched to a gene: 16. The CDR3 runs 18 residues. CDR1 is SEHNR and CDR2 is FQNEAQ in the germline V gene (reference sequence). In DNA form, the CDR3 reads TGTGCCAGCAGTCCTCCCCTTCAGACTAGCGGGGGGCGCCATACGCAGTATTTT. Protein sequence: CASSPPLQTSGGRHTQYF.

This clonotype was observed a handful of times. The chain recombines TRBV5-6 with TRBJ1-6; a possible D gene is TRBD1 (6 bases). This CDR3 comprises 16 residues. Germline-derived CDR1 and CDR2 are SGHDT and YYEEEE. The V end was cut by 0 bases, the J end by 7 bases, with 14 bases between. The CDR3 nucleotides read TGTGCCAGCAGCTTGGGGCAGGGGTTGGAGAATTCACCCCTCCACTTT. It encodes CASSLGQGLENSPLHF.

This clonotype was counted at least ten times. J is TRBJ2-1 and V is TRBV5-1, with D possibly matching TRBD1 (5 bases). The CDR3 runs 14 residues. V shed 1 base and J shed 7 bases, with 12 bases lying between them. Germline CDR1 reads SGHRS; CDR2 reads YFSETQ. The CDR3 here is CASSLQGIENEQFF. CDR3 DNA sequence: TGCGCCAGCAGCTTGCAGGGTATTGAGAATGAGCAGTTCTTC.

The rearrangement joins TRBV11-2 to TRBJ2-6; 7 bases align to TRBD2. The CDR3 loop spans 15 amino acids. Germline lookup yields CDR1 SGHAT and CDR2 FQNNGV. The V segment lost 8 bases and the J segment 0 bases; nucleotides outside the gene matches: 4. The CDR3 DNA reads TGTGCCAGCGGGAGGGCCTCCTCTGGGGCCAACGTCCTGACTTTC. Amino acid sequence: CASGRASSGANVLTF.

The J gene is TRBJ2-2, the V gene TRBV12-3 or TRBV12-4; the D gene is possibly TRBD2 (6 bases). Trimming took off 8 bases at V and 0 bases at J, with 13 bases between the two ends. The CDR3 covers 15 residues. For the CDR3, the DNA is TGTGCCAGCTGCCCCCTAGCGCCGAACACCGGGGAGCTGTTTTTT. Its protein is CASCPLAPNTGELFF.

The rearrangement joins TRBV7-2 to TRBJ1-5; tentative D call: TRBD1 (5 bases). Germline V gene sequence: CDR1 SGHTA, CDR2 FQGNSA. The CDR3 spans 15 residues. V gave up 1 base and J gave up 6 bases, with 13 bases separating them. CDR3 bases: TGTGCCAGCAGCTTAGTCGTGGGGACGGCTCAGCCCCAGCATTTT. It encodes CASSLVVGTAQPQHF.

This clonotype was detected many times. The chain joins TRBV7-2 to TRBJ2-3, with D perhaps matching TRBD2 (6 bases). The CDR3 consists of 14 residues. Germline CDR1 reads SGHTA; CDR2 reads FQGNSA. Trimming stripped 5 bases from V and 0 bases from J, with 9 bases between. In nucleotides, the CDR3 is TGTGCCAGCAGCCAGGGACTTAGCACAGATACGCAGTATTTT. It yields the protein CASSQGLSTDTQYF.

This chain connects TRBV2 to TRBJ2-7, with D tentatively TRBD1 or TRBD2 (5 bases each). CDR3 length equals 17 residues. The ends were cut back, 2 bases at V and 9 bases at J, with 26 bases in the middle. CDR1 SNHLY and CDR2 FYNNEI come from the germline V gene. Here the CDR3 DNA reads TGTGCCAGCAGTGAACGGGGCCTAGACTTCCTCCTACGAGGGCAGTACTTC. It specifies CASSERGLDFLLRGQYF.

The CDR3 bases are TGTGCCAGCAGCTTGGGATTCCGGGTCATCTCCTACGAGCAGTACTTC. Residues: CASSLGFRVISYEQYF. V usage is TRBV5-6 and J usage is TRBJ2-7; D is ambiguous. V lost 0 bases, J lost 0 bases, and 13 bases lay in between. CDR1 SGHDT and CDR2 YYEEEE come from the germline V gene. CDR3 length: 16 amino acids.

The chain carries TRBV29-1 and TRBJ1-2, with a tentative D call TRBD1 (6 bases). Germline V lookup: CDR1 SQVTM, CDR2 ANQGSEA. V shed 1 base and J shed 2 bases, with 11 bases lying between them. The CDR3 has 14 amino acids. The chain's CDR3 is CSVEGGAGNYGYTF. In nucleotides, the CDR3 is TGCAGCGTTGAAGGGGGGGCCGGCAACTATGGCTACACCTTC.

This clonotype was seen only a few times. The gene calls are TRBV9 and TRBJ2-1; 12 bases map to TRBD2. Per germline, CDR1 SGDLS and CDR2 YYNGEE. This CDR3 region has 15 residues. The V and J ends lost 0 bases and 8 bases, in that order; junction bases with no gene match: 3. The CDR3 region is CASSVETSGGDEQFF. The CDR3 DNA is TGTGCCAGCAGCGTAGAGACTAGCGGGGGAGATGAGCAGTTCTTC.

This rearrangement joins TRBV6-1 to TRBJ2-1; a weak D match, TRBD1 (6 bases). Germline CDR1 reads MNHNS; CDR2 reads SASEGT. This CDR3 is built from 15 residues. V dropped 6 bases and J dropped 1 base, with 13 bases sitting between them. CDR3 nucleotide sequence: TGTGCCAGCAGGAGAACAGGGTCTTCCTACAATGAGCAGTTCTTC. It is translated as CASRRTGSSYNEQFF.

The CDR3 loop is CASSPGQGVVSPLHF. The CDR3 DNA reads as TGTGCCAGCAGTCCGGGACAGGGGGTGGTTTCACCCCTCCACTTT. V is TRBV27 and J is TRBJ1-6; 11 bases match TRBD1. CDR3 size: 15 residues. In germline, CDR1 is MNHEY, CDR2 SMNVEV (reference sequence). The ends lost 5 bases at V and 9 bases at J; junction bases unmatched: 6.

This clonotype was counted between two and nine times. The V gene is TRBV15, the J gene TRBJ2-1; perhaps TRBD2 as D (6 bases). The CDR3 length is 12 residues. Trimming took 5 bases from V and 7 from J, leaving 9 bases between them. Per the germline V gene, CDR1 is LNHNV and CDR2 is YYDKDF (reference sequence). This chain's CDR3 is CATSSRGNEQFF. The CDR3 nucleotides are TGTGCCACCAGCTCACGGGGGAATGAGCAGTTCTTC.

V usage is TRBV2 and J usage is TRBJ1-6; TRBD1 might be the D (5 bases). The CDR3 is 13 amino acids. Per germline, CDR1 SNHLY and CDR2 FYNNEI. The V end was cut by 6 bases, the J end by 9 bases, with 12 bases between. CDR3 DNA: TGTGCCAGCAGGGTCGGGGCGGCTTCACCCCTCCACTTT. This codes for CASRVGAASPLHF.

V and J are TRBV5-1 and TRBJ2-6; D unclear. CDR1 is SGHRS and CDR2 is YFSETQ in the germline V gene. The CDR3 is 14 amino acids. V lost 2 bases and J 1 base, leaving 4 bases between the germline ends. The CDR3 here is CASSFRSGANVLTF. For the CDR3, the DNA is TGCGCCAGCAGCTTTAGGTCTGGGGCCAACGTCCTGACTTTC.

V gene TRBV6-2 or TRBV6-3 combines with J gene TRBJ2-4, with no clear D. Trimming left V 7 bases short and J 0 bases short, with 16 bases between. This CDR3 is built from 16 residues. Germline V lookup: CDR1 MNHEY, CDR2 SVGEGT. The CDR3 coding sequence is TGTGCCAGCACCGGAGTGCAAGAACTAGCCAAAAACATTCAGTACTTC. It is translated as CASTGVQELAKNIQYF.

This chain connects TRBV5-1 to TRBJ2-2; maybe TRBD1 (5 bases). The CDR3 spans 14 residues. V was trimmed by 5 bases and J by 5 bases, leaving 13 bases between them. Germline-derived CDR1 and CDR2 are SGHRS and YFSETQ. The CDR3 sequence is CASSPDYRTGELFF. CDR3 nucleotide sequence: TGCGCCAGCAGTCCCGATTACAGGACCGGGGAGCTGTTTTTT. Filled out from reference TRBV5-1 and TRBJ2-2, the complete variable domain reads KAGVTQTPRYLIKTRGQQVTLSCSPISGHRSVSWYQQTPGQGLQFLFEYFSETQRNKGNFPGRFSGRQFSNSRSEMNVSTLELGDSALYLCASSPDYRTGELFFGEGSRLTVL.

This clonotype was recorded a few times. The V and J genes are TRBV6-2 or TRBV6-3 and TRBJ2-1; 8 bases fit TRBD1. The CDR3 is 15 amino acids. Trimming took 7 bases from V and 6 from J; bases not matched to a gene: 11. Germline values: CDR1 MNHEY, CDR2 SVGEGT. This CDR3 is CASIPSGQDFNEQFF. In DNA form, the CDR3 reads TGTGCCAGCATTCCCTCGGGACAGGATTTCAATGAGCAGTTCTTC.

V usage is TRBV7-3 and J usage is TRBJ1-6; D is ambiguous. Trimming shortened V by 5 bases and J by 11 bases, and 13 bases separated the two germline ends. This CDR3 spans 13 amino acids. Germline CDR1 SGHTA, CDR2 FQGTGA. In DNA, the CDR3 is TGTGCCAGCAGCCTGAGTGTCGTTACACCCCTCCACTTT. It translates to CASSLSVVTPLHF.

This clonotype was found a few times. The V call is TRBV20-1, the J call TRBJ2-3; 8 positions agree with TRBD2. Germline trimming cut 3 bases from V and 6 bases from J; bases unmatched to any gene: 8. Per the germline V gene, CDR1 is DFQATT and CDR2 is SNEGSKA (reference sequence). This CDR3 has 14 residues. The CDR3 sequence: CSASRSGGPDTQYF. CDR3 coding DNA: TGCAGTGCTAGTCGGAGCGGGGGCCCGGATACGCAGTATTTT.

This clonotype has only a few counts. The genes are TRBV18 and TRBJ1-5; unclear D gene. The CDR3 runs to 12 residues. Trimming left V 5 bases short and J 6 bases short, with 8 bases between. Germline CDR1 is KGHSH and CDR2 is LQKENI. CDR3 region: CASSDSGQPQHF. CDR3 nucleotide sequence: TGTGCCAGCTCAGACTCGGGTCAGCCCCAGCATTTT. The whole variable domain, filled in from reference TRBV18 and TRBJ1-5, reads NAGVMQNPRHLVRRRGQEARLRCSPMKGHSHVYWYRQLPEEGLKFMVYLQKENIIDESGMPKERFSAEFPKEGPSILRIQQVVRGDSAAYFCASSDSGQPQHFGDGTRLSIL.